The following is a T cell receptor beta chain sequence with its context. What it binds is not known. This sample is drawn from a study of beta chain features in type 1 diabetes. Findings and caveats of the study: Reduced insertions and increased deletions marked VDJ junctions in type 1 diabetes patients. Moderate but significant shortening of TCRB CDR3s was recorded in all four CD4+ subsets from Type 1 diabetes patients.

Expressed TCRB transcripts were sequenced because the isolated RNA had all been reverse transcribed beforehand. Using immunoSEQ multiplex PCR, the repertoire was profiled, and TCRdb retains in-frame clones only, with some absent. Of about 390,000 clones in the sample, around 9.6% were seen once. The CDR3 extends over 15 amino acids. V was clipped by 0 bases and J by 6 bases; unmatched bases: 5. Germline V lookup: CDR1 MNHEY, CDR2 SVGAGI. Sequencing was performed on central memory CD4+ T cells from blood. The chain uses TRBV6-5 and TRBJ1-2, with 9 bases fitting TRBD1. The TCR originated in a man under 40 with type 1 diabetes. The CDR3 sequence is CASSYSPGQGNGYTF. The CDR3 DNA reads TGTGCCAGCAGTTACTCTCCGGGACAGGGTAATGGCTACACCTTC.